This T cell receptor beta chain was sequenced during a study of blood T cell repertoires in COVID-19. Study-level information: The United States, Italy and Spain provided the acute and convalescent COVID-19 samples.

V lost 3 bases, J lost 0 bases, and 9 bases stayed unmatched. CDR1 and CDR2 (germline): DFQATT, SNEGSKA (reference sequence). The CDR3 runs 18 residues. Using immunoSEQ multiplex PCR, the repertoire was profiled, and TCRdb retains in-frame clones only, with some absent. The sample contains 150,000 to 200,000 clones, more than 75% of which appear only once. The J gene is TRBJ2-7, the V gene TRBV20-1, with 15 nucleotides matching TRBD2. The clonotype originates from a human donor in a cohort sampled during active COVID-19. The material sequenced was peripheral blood. The CDR3 region has the DNA TGCAGTGCTAGTGAGTGGACTAGCGGGAGGGCCGGCTCCTACGAGCAGTACTTC. This translates into CSASEWTSGRAGSYEQYF.